Following are 8 T cell receptor beta chains from one sample sequenced in a study of T cell repertoires in cytomegalovirus infection. For these TCRs, the target antigens are not known. TCRdb re-analysed the reads in MiXCR, keeping a single row per CDR3 protein. The sample carries over 100,000 distinct CDR3 sequences, 25% to 30% recorded once. Here the sequenced sample was CD8+ T cells from cultured PBMCs, taken from culture after CMV antigen stimulation. The receptor set was obtained from a human donor in good health (CMV status not recorded). Some clones in this sample may be carry-over from other donors' samples.

A few counts support this clonotype. V gene TRBV28 combines with J gene TRBJ2-5; a weak D match, TRBD1 (5 bases). Germline V gives CDR1 MDHEN, CDR2 SYDVKM. Trimming shortened V by 5 bases and J by 0 bases, and 13 bases separated the two germline ends. The CDR3 has 15 amino acids. The CDR3 sequence: CASSPLSGNQETQYF. The CDR3 nucleotides read TGTGCCAGCAGTCCCTTGTCAGGGAACCAAGAGACCCAGTACTTC.

This clonotype was seen at least ten times. The chain has TRBV19 and TRBJ2-1; the D is unclear. CDR1 and CDR2 from the germline V gene are LNHDA and SQIVND (reference sequence). Trimming cost V 1 base and J 7 bases, with 14 bases left between them. This CDR3 has 15 amino acids. Written as DNA, the CDR3 is TGTGCCAGTAGTATAGCTTCCCTGACTGGAAATGAGCAGTTCTTC. The encoded protein is CASSIASLTGNEQFF.

In this sample, this clonotype turned up a few times. The J gene is TRBJ1-2, the V gene TRBV7-2; D gene uncertain. Germline V CDR1 and CDR2: SGHTA, FQGNSA. This CDR3 is built from 14 residues. V was clipped by 1 base and J by 5 bases, with 11 bases between them. CDR3 nucleotides: TGTGCCAGCAGCTTAGACAGTAGGTTATATGGCTACACCTTC. This encodes CASSLDSRLYGYTF.

This clonotype has a handful of counts. The rearrangement uses TRBV12-3 or TRBV12-4 and TRBJ2-1; D is uncertain. The CDR3 covers 13 residues. Trimming cost V 5 bases and J 4 bases, with 9 bases left between them. The CDR3 region is CASSDLPYNEQFF. In nucleotides, the CDR3 is TGTGCCAGCAGTGACCTCCCGTACAATGAGCAGTTCTTC.

This chain uses TRBV27 with TRBJ2-1; a possible D gene is TRBD1 (6 bases). This CDR3 spans 13 amino acids. CDR1 is MNHEY and CDR2 is SMNVEV in the germline V gene (reference sequence). V was clipped by 7 bases and J by 2 bases, with 9 bases between them. CDR3 in amino acids: CASKQGPYNEQFF. The CDR3 DNA reads as TGTGCCAGCAAACAGGGCCCCTACAATGAGCAGTTCTTC.

The chain is built from TRBV7-3 and TRBJ1-2, with D perhaps matching TRBD1 (5 bases). The V end was cut by 5 bases, the J end by 8 bases, with 9 bases between. Germline CDR1 and CDR2: SGHTA and FQGTGA. The CDR3 has 11 amino acids. The CDR3 DNA reads TGTGCCAGCAGCCGGGAGGGGGGCTACACCTTC. Translating gives CASSREGGYTF.

This chain joins TRBV6-1 and TRBJ1-1; possible D gene TRBD1, 6 bases. The germline V gene has CDR1 MNHNS and CDR2 SASEGT. The CDR3 is 13 residues long. The V end lost 8 bases, the J end lost 1 base, and 11 bases lay between the germline ends. CDR3 bases: TGTGCCAGCCAGGGGACAAGGAACACTGAAGCTTTCTTT. Residues: CASQGTRNTEAFF.

V is TRBV9 and J is TRBJ1-2; D is undetermined. The CDR3 sequence is 14 residues long. The ends were cut back, 0 bases at V and 2 bases at J, with 8 bases in the middle. Germline CDR1 SGDLS, CDR2 YYNGEE. CDR3 loop: CASSVAGGNYGYTF. As DNA, the CDR3 is TGTGCCAGCAGCGTAGCTGGAGGGAACTATGGCTACACCTTC.